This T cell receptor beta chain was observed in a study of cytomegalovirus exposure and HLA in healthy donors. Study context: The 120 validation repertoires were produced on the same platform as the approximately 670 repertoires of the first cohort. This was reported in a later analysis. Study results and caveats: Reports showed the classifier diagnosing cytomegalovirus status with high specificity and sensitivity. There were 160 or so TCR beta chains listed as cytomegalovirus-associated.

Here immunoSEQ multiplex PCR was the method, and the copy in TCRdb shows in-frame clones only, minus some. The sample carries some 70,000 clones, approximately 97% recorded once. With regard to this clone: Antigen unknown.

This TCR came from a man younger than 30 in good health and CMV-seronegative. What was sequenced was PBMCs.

The DNA of the CDR3 is TGTGCCAGTAGTCTACAGGGGCTCCAAGAGACCCAGTACTTC. Its translation: CASSLQGLQETQYF. The chain employs TRBV19 and TRBJ2-5, with 7 bases fitting TRBD1. V lost 5 bases to trimming and J lost 1 base; unmatched junction nucleotides: 4. The CDR3 length is 14 residues. Germline CDR1 and CDR2: LNHDA and SQIVND (reference sequence).